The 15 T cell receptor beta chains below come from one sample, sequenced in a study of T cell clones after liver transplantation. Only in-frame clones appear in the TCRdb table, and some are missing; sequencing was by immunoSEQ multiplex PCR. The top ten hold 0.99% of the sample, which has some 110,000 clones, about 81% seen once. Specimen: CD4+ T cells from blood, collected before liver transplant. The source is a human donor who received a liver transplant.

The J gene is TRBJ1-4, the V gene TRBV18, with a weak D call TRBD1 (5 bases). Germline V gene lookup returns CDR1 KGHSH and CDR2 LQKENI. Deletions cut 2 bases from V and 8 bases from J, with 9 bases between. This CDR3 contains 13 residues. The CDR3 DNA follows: TGTGCCAGCTCACCAGGGGGTCTCGAAAAACTGTTTTTT. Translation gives CASSPGGLEKLFF.

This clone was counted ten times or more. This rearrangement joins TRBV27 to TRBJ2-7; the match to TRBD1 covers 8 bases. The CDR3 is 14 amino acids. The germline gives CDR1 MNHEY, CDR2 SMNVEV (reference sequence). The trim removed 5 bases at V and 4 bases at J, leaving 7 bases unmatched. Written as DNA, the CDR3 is TGTGCCAGCAGTGCGGACAGGGCAGTTTACGAGCAGTACTTC. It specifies CASSADRAVYEQYF.

This CDR3 is CASSPQETQYF. The DNA for the CDR3 is TGTGCCAGCAGTCCACAAGAGACCCAGTACTTC. This rearrangement joins TRBV14 to TRBJ2-5, with D uncertain. The CDR3 consists of 11 residues. The V end lost 6 bases, the J end lost 2 bases, and 4 bases lay between the germline ends. In germline, CDR1 is SGHDN, CDR2 FVKESK.

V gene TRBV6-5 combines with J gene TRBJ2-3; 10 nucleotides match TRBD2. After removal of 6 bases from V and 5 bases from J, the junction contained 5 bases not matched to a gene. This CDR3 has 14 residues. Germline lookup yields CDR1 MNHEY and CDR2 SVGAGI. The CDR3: CASRALAGEDTQYF. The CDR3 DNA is TGTGCCAGCAGGGCCCTAGCGGGAGAAGATACGCAGTATTTT.

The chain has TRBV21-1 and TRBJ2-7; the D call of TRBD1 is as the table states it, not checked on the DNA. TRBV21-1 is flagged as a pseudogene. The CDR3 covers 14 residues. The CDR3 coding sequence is TGTGCCAGCAGCAAAGGACAGGTCTCCTACGAGCAGTACTTC. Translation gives CASSKGQVSYEQYF.

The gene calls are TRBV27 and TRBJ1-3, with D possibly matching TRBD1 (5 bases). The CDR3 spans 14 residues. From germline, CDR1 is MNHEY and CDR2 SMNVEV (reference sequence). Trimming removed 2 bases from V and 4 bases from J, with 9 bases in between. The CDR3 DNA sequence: TGTGCCAGCAGTTTAGGAGGGGCCGGAAACACCATATATTTT. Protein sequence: CASSLGGAGNTIYF.

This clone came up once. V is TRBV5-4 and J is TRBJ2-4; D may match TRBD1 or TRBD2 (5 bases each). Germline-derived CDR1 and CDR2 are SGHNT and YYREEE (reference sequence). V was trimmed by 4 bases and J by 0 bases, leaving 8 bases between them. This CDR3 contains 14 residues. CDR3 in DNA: TGTGCCAGCAGCGCCGGGACAGCCAAAAACATTCAGTACTTC. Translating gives CASSAGTAKNIQYF.

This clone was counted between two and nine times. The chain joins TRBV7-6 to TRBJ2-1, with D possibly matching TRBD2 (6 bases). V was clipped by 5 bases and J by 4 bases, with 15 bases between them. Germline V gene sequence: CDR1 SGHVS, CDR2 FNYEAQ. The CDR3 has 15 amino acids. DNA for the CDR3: TGTGCCAGCAGCAAGGGACTCAGGGAGTACAATGAGCAGTTCTTC. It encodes CASSKGLREYNEQFF. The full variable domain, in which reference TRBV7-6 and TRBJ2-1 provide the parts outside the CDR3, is GAGVSQSPRYKVTKRGQDVALRCDPISGHVSLYWYRQALGQGPEFLTYFNYEAQQDKSGLPNDRFSAERPEGSISTLTIQRTEQRDSAMYRCASSKGLREYNEQFFGPGTRLTVL.

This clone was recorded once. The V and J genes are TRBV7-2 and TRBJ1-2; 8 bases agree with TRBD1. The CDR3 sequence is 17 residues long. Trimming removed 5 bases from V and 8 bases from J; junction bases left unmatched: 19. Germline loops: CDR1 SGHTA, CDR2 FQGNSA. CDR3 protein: CASSPGGADRVVVGYTF. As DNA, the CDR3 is TGTGCCAGCAGCCCGGGGGGGGCGGACAGGGTTGTTGTGGGCTACACCTTC.

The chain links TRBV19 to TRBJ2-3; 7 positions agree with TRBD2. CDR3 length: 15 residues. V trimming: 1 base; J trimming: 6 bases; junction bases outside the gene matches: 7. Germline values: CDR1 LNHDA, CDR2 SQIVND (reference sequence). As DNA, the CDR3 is TGTGCCAGTAGTATAGGGGGCGGGAGAGGGGATACGCAGTATTTT. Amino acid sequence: CASSIGGGRGDTQYF.

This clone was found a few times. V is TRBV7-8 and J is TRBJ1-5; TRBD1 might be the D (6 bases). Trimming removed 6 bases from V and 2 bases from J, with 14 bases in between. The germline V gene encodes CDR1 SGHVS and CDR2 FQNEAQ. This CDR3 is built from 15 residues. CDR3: CASSPSSGGNQPQHF. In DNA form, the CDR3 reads TGTGCCAGCAGTCCTAGCTCAGGGGGCAATCAGCCCCAGCATTTT.

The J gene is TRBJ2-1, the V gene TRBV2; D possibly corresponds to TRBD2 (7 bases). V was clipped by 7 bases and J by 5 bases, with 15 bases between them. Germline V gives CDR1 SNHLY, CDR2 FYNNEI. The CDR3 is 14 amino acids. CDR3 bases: TGTGCCAGCATGAGGGGGGAGGGGAACAATGAGCAGTTCTTC. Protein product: CASMRGEGNNEQFF.

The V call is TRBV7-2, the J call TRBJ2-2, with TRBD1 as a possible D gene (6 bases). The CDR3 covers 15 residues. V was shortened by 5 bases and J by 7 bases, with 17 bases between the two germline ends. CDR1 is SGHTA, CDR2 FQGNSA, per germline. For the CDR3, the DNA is TGTGCCAGCAGCCCGGCGTGGGGGCGAGACGGGGAGCTGTTTTTT. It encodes CASSPAWGRDGELFF.

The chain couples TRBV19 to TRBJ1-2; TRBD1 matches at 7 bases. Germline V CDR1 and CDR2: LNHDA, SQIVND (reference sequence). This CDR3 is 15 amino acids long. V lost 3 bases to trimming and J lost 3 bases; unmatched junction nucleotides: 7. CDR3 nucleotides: TGTGCCAGTAGTATGTCAGGGGGTTTCGACTATGGCTACACCTTC. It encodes CASSMSGGFDYGYTF.

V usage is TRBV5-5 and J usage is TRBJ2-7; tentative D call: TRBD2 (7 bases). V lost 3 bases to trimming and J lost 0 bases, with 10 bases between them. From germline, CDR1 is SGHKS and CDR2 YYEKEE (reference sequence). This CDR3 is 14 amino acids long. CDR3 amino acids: CASSWEGHSYEQYF. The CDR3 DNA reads TGTGCCAGCAGCTGGGAGGGACACTCCTACGAGCAGTACTTC.